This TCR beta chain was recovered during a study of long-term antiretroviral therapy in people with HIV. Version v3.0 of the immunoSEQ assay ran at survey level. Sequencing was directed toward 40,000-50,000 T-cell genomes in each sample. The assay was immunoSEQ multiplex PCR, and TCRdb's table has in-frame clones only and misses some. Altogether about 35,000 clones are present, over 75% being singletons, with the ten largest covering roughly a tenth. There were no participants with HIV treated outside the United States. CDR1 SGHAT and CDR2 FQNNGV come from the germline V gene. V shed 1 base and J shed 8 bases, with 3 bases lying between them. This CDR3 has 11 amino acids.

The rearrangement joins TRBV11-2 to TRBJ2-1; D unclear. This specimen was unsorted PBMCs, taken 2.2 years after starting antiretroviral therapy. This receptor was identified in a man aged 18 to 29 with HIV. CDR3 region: CASSLVYEQFF. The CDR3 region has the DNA TGTGCCAGCAGCTTAGTCTATGAGCAGTTCTTC.